These 20 T cell receptor beta chains were sequenced from one sample in a study of blood T cell repertoires in COVID-19. This table comes from immunoSEQ multiplex PCR, and its TCRdb copy is limited to in-frame clones, with some not included. The data show fewer than 130,000 clones, over 65% seen once. Sequences were obtained from peripheral blood. The source of these receptors is a woman of 80 years or more with acute or convalescent COVID-19.

The V and J genes are TRBV19 and TRBJ1-3, with D possibly matching TRBD1 (5 bases). The V gene's germline CDR1 is LNHDA and CDR2 SQIVND (reference sequence). V was pared by 0 bases and J by 2 bases, with 11 bases between. The CDR3 extends over 16 amino acids. This chain's CDR3 is CASSIDGTGAGNTIYF. In DNA form, the CDR3 reads TGTGCCAGTAGTATAGATGGAACAGGCGCTGGAAACACCATATATTTT.

This clone was seen more than once but under ten times. The DNA for the CDR3 is TGTGCCAGCAGCCCACTAGCGGGGTCCTACAATGAGCAGTTCTTC. Its protein product is CASSPLAGSYNEQFF. V is TRBV7-2 and J is TRBJ2-1; 10 bases line up with TRBD2. The CDR3 has 15 amino acids. V lost 5 bases, J lost 1 base, and 2 bases stayed unmatched. Germline V lookup: CDR1 SGHTA, CDR2 FQGNSA.

The chain joins TRBV7-8 to TRBJ1-3; 7 nucleotides align to TRBD1. Germline CDR1 SGHVS, CDR2 FQNEAQ. V was pared by 5 bases and J by 7 bases, with 11 bases of the junction left unmatched. CDR3 length: 15 amino acids. CDR3 in DNA: TGTGCCAGCAGCGCAAGGGACAGACGGCTGAACACCATATATTTT. Its translation: CASSARDRRLNTIYF.

The V and J genes are TRBV5-6 and TRBJ1-2, with D unresolved. Per germline, CDR1 SGHDT and CDR2 YYEEEE. The CDR3 consists of 15 residues. Trimming cost V 0 bases and J 4 bases, with 13 bases left between them. The CDR3 region has the DNA TGTGCCAGCAGCTTGGTTTATAGAAGAGGCTATGGCTACACCTTC. This gives the protein CASSLVYRRGYGYTF. Complete variable domain (other parts from reference TRBV5-6 and TRBJ1-2): DAGVTQSPTHLIKTRGQQVTLRCSPKSGHDTVSWYQQALGQGPQFIFQYYEEEERQRGNFPDRFSGHQFPNYSSELNVNALLLGDSALYLCASSLVYRRGYGYTFGSGTRLTVV.

On this clone itself: The sample carries other DNA sequences with the same CDR3. The chain is built from TRBV3-1 (or the pseudogene TRBV3-2) and TRBJ1-4; 7 nucleotides agree with TRBD1. From germline, CDR1 is LGHDT and CDR2 YNNKEL (reference sequence). The CDR3 is 14 amino acids. The ends lost 5 bases at V and 3 bases at J; junction bases unmatched: 3. The CDR3 DNA is TGTGCCAGCAGCAGGGGGCAGGCTAATGAAAAACTGTTTTTT. This sequence encodes CASSRGQANEKLFF.

V usage is TRBV29-1 and J usage is TRBJ1-2; 7 positions match TRBD1. The V and J ends lost 7 bases and 7 bases, in that order; junction bases with no gene match: 12. Germline CDR1 SQVTM, CDR2 ANQGSEA. The CDR3 contains 13 residues. CDR3 sequence: CSGILTGSLGYTF. CDR3 DNA sequence: TGCAGCGGAATCCTGACAGGGTCCCTTGGCTACACCTTC.

The chain recombines TRBV13 with TRBJ2-7; D remains ambiguous. Deletions cut 5 bases from V and 2 bases from J, with 7 bases between. The CDR3 runs 12 residues. Germline CDR1 reads PRHDT; CDR2 reads FYEKMQ (reference sequence). In DNA, the CDR3 is TGTGCCAGCAGCATGAGAGCCTACGAGCAGTACTTC. Its protein is CASSMRAYEQYF.

The chain uses TRBV19 and TRBJ1-1, with D possibly TRBD1 on 5 matching bases. The V gene lost 3 bases and the J gene lost 3 bases, with 8 bases spanning the gap. The CDR3 has 13 amino acids. The V gene's germline CDR1 is LNHDA and CDR2 SQIVND (reference sequence). The CDR3 here is CASSITTDTEAFF. The CDR3, as DNA: TGTGCCAGTAGTATCACGACAGACACTGAAGCTTTCTTT.

This chain uses TRBV7-6 with TRBJ2-7, with D possibly matching TRBD2 (5 bases). The V and J ends lost 4 bases and 4 bases respectively, with 26 bases between them. This CDR3 region has 18 residues. Per germline, CDR1 SGHVS and CDR2 FNYEAQ. The CDR3 nucleotides read TGTGCCAGCAGCTACAAACTAGGCAGGATAGCCTTAAGGTACGAGCAGTACTTC. Its protein is CASSYKLGRIALRYEQYF.

The V gene is TRBV14, the J gene TRBJ2-1, with D tentatively TRBD2 (6 bases). Germline V lookup: CDR1 SGHDN, CDR2 FVKESK. This CDR3 comprises 13 residues. Trimming stripped 2 bases from V and 9 bases from J, with 11 bases between. The CDR3 DNA reads as TGTGCCAGCAGCCAATTGCGGGGTGGTGAGCAGTTCTTC. Translating gives CASSQLRGGEQFF. Drawing the rest from reference TRBV14 and TRBJ2-1, the complete variable domain is EAGVTQFPSHSVIEKGQTVTLRCDPISGHDNLYWYRRVMGKEIKFLLHFVKESKQDESGMPNNRFLAERTGGTYSTLKVQPAELEDSGVYFCASSQLRGGEQFFGPGTRLTVL.

This chain links TRBV6-5 with TRBJ2-7; 8 bases are a match to TRBD2. Germline V gene data show CDR1 as MNHEY and CDR2 as SVGAGI. The V segment lost 7 bases and the J segment 3 bases; nucleotides outside the gene matches: 5. This CDR3 has 13 residues. This CDR3 reads CASKVAGSYEQYF. The CDR3 DNA sequence: TGTGCCAGCAAAGTAGCGGGGAGCTACGAGCAGTACTTC.

The chain recombines TRBV19 with TRBJ1-6, with D possibly being TRBD1 (5 bases). Germline loops: CDR1 LNHDA, CDR2 SQIVND (reference sequence). This CDR3 has 14 amino acids. The germline V and J ends were trimmed by 3 bases and 7 bases, with 10 bases remaining between them. CDR3 sequence reads: CASSMGQPNSPLHF. In DNA form, the CDR3 reads TGTGCCAGTAGTATGGGGCAGCCGAATTCACCCCTCCACTTT.

J is TRBJ2-1 and V is TRBV2; 11 nucleotides align to TRBD2. With 6 bases clipped from V and 4 bases from J, the junction kept 8 bases outside the gene matches. Germline V gene data show CDR1 as SNHLY and CDR2 as FYNNEI. This CDR3 has 16 amino acids. CDR3 residues: CASRGTSGVLYNEQFF. The CDR3, as DNA: TGTGCCAGCAGGGGGACTAGCGGAGTTCTTTACAATGAGCAGTTCTTC.

The chain has TRBV23-1 and TRBJ2-1; 9 bases are a match to TRBD2. TRBV23-1 qualifies as an ORF whose function is uncertain. J was trimmed by 8 bases and V by 5 bases; bases with no gene match: 13. The CDR3 extends over 16 amino acids. CDR3 sequence: CASSVLTSGGLDEQFF. The CDR3 bases are TGCGCCAGCAGTGTATTGACTAGCGGCGGTTTAGATGAGCAGTTCTTC.

CDR3 DNA: TGCGCCAGCAGCTTGGCCCCGGGTTGGGGGGAAGGAAACACCATATATTTT. It is translated as CASSLAPGWGEGNTIYF. This chain uses TRBV5-1 with TRBJ1-3; D might be TRBD1 (5 bases). CDR1 is SGHRS and CDR2 is YFSETQ in the germline V gene. CDR3 size: 17 residues. The V end lost 0 bases, the J end lost 4 bases, and 17 bases lay between the germline ends.

In this sample, this clone turned up a few times. The CDR3 reads CAWSGQPDQPQHF. In DNA, the CDR3 is TGTGCCTGGAGCGGACAACCTGATCAGCCCCAGCATTTT. J is TRBJ1-5 and V is TRBV30; tentative D call: TRBD1 (5 bases). Germline CDR1 and CDR2: GTSNPN and SVGIG (reference sequence). CDR3 length: 13 amino acids. V lost 3 bases, J lost 5 bases, and 11 bases lay in between.

The chain carries TRBV14 and TRBJ2-2, with a weak D call TRBD2 (6 bases). The CDR3 totals 17 residues. CDR1 and CDR2 (germline): SGHDN, FVKESK. Trimming took 1 base from V and 1 from J, leaving 13 bases between them. CDR3 residues: CASSQGWAGRNTGELFF. The CDR3, as DNA: TGTGCCAGCAGCCAAGGTTGGGCGGGGCGGAACACCGGGGAGCTGTTTTTT.

This clone was picked up one time. The chain is built from TRBV27 and TRBJ2-3; D possibly corresponds to TRBD2 (6 bases). There are 17 residues in the CDR3. Looked up from germline, CDR1 is MNHEY and CDR2 is SMNVEV (reference sequence). V was cut by 0 bases and J by 4 bases, with 17 bases left in between. The CDR3 bases are TGTGCCAGCAGTTTATCGATAGCTAGCGCCTCGGCAGATACGCAGTATTTT. This gives the protein CASSLSIASASADTQYF.

This clone has only one observation. This sequence joins TRBV28 and TRBJ2-1, with D tentatively TRBD1 (6 bases). Trimming left V 6 bases short and J 10 bases short, with 22 bases between. CDR1 and CDR2 (germline): MDHEN, SYDVKM. The CDR3 is 15 amino acids. The CDR3 spells CASSLSSAGGGEQFF. The CDR3 DNA follows: TGTGCCAGCAGCCTCTCCTCTGCTGGGGGCGGGGAGCAGTTCTTC.

This CDR3 reads CASSELPSGSGANVLTF. Here the CDR3 DNA reads TGTGCCAGCAGCGAATTACCTAGCGGGTCCGGGGCCAACGTCCTGACTTTC. The chain combines TRBV9 with TRBJ2-6, with TRBD2 matching over 8 bases. This CDR3 is 17 amino acids long. CDR1 SGDLS and CDR2 YYNGEE come from the germline V gene. With V trimmed by 3 bases and J by 4 bases, 9 bases remained unmatched.